This T cell receptor (beta chain) was retrieved from a study of CD8+ T cells in alopecia areata. This clone showed up many times. The antigen is unknown. The genes are named according to mouse. Coverage ceases 4 residues before the CDR3 finishes, and the germline J gene fills in the end. The pooled cutaneous lymph node cells were sorted using several markers (CD4, CD8alpha, NKG2D, NKG2ACE and others). The CDR3 runs to 18 residues. J was trimmed by 2 bases and V by 1 base; bases with no gene match: 7. CDR1 is NSQYPW and CDR2 is LRSPGD in the germline V gene (reference sequence). Extraction of RNA preceded its reverse transcription into cDNA, which served as the sequencing template. Sequencing used immunoSEQ multiplex PCR; TCRdb keeps in-frame clones, though not all of them. The record shows 7,500 to 10,000 clones for this sample, with no singletons present. General observations from the study: Patients shared TCRs less clearly than mice did, possibly owing to HLA.

The chain employs TRBV1 and TRBJ2-5, with 12 bases identical to TRBD1. The specimen sequenced was CD8+ T cells sorted from a lymph node. This clonotype was obtained from a C3H/HeJ mouse with alopecia areata. MHC haplotype here: H2-k. CDR3 DNA (partial): TGCACCTGCAGTGCAGTCCCCGGGACAGGGGGCGGCCAAGAC. Protein product: CTCSAVPGTGGGQD. The full CDR3 reads CTCSAVPGTGGGQDTQYF. Full variable domain (rest looked up from reference TRBV1 and TRBJ2-5): VTLLEQNPRWRLVPRGQAVNLRCILKNSQYPWMSWYQQDLQKQLQWLFTLRSPGDKEVKSLPGADYLATRVTDTELRLQVANMSQGRTLYCTCSAVPGTGGGQDTQYFGPGTRLLVL.